What follows is one T cell receptor (beta chain) and its context. Its antigen has not been determined. No much larger clonotype is one base removed from it; base qualities were not supplied. The data were obtained in a study of T cell repertoires in cytomegalovirus infection (dated by TCRdb to about 2019). Notes on the research overall: Because public TCR beta signatures pointed to carriage of CMV infection together with the matching HLA type, the HLA type of each donor mattered for the analysis.

This sample was sequenced with an Illumina HiSeq 1500. TCRdb trimmed the raw reads at Q25, called clones with MiXCR and kept productive beta chains. Rows with one shared CDR3 protein collapse into an entry with the most common genes and DNA. The sample profile shows nearly 550,000 distinct CDR3 sequences; 16% of them were found once. The ten top clones hold around 25% of the sample. Here is what the overall study found, with its caveats: The ex vivo response was dominated by HLA-C-restricted CMV-specific TCR beta clonotypes, which also provided the single most frequent clonotype in two of eight donors. In both this cohort and an independent 352-donor cohort, the cumulative frequency of public TCR beta family members distinguished carriers of CMV infection plus the relevant HLA type.

Sequences were obtained from CD8+ T cells from PBMCs. The clonotype originates from a human donor in good health (CMV status not recorded). Some clones in this sample may be carry-over from other donors' samples.

The CDR3 protein is CASSYSGTRTYEQYF. The bases read TGTGCCAGCAGTTACTCCGGGACAAGAACCTACGAGCAGTACTTC. The receptor chain draws on TRBV6-5 and TRBJ2-7; the D gene is perhaps TRBD1, from 6 matching bases. V is clipped by 0 bases and J by 2 bases, and the sequence between their germline boundaries is 11 bases long. The CDR3 measures 15 amino acids from cysteine to phenylalanine. Just CDR3 DNA is preserved here, 45 bases in frame from base 1. Reading the germline V gene gives CDR1 MNHEY and CDR2 SVGAGI.